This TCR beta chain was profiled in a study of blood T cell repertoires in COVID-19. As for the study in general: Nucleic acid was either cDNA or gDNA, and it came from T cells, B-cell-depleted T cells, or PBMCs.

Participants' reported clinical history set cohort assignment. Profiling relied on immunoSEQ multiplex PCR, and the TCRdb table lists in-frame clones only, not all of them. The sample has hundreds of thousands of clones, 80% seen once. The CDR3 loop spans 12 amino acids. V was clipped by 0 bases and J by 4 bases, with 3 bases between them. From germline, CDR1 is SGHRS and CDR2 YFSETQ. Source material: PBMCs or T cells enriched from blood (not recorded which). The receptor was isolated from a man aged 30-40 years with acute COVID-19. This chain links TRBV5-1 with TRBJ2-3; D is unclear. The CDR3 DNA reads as TGCGCCAGCAGCTTGGCGGCAGATACGCAGTATTTT. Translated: CASSLAADTQYF.